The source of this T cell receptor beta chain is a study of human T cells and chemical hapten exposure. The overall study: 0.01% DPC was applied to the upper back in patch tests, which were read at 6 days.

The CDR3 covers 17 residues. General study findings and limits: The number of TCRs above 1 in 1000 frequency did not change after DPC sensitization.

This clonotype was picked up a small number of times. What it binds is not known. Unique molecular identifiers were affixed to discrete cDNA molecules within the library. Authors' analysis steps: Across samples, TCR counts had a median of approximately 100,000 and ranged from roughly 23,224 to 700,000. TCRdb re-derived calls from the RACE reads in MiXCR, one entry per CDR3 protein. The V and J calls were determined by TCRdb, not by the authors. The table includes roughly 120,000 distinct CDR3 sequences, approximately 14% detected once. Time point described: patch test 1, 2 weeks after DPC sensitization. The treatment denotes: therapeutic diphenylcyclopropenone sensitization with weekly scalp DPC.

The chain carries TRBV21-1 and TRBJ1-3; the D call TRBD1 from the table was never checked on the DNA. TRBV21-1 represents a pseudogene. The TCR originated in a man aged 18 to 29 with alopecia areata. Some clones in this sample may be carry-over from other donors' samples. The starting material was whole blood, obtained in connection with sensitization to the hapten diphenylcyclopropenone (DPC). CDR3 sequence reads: CASSKDGGDHSGNTIYF. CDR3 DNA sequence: TGTGCCAGCAGCAAAGATGGGGGGGACCACTCTGGAAACACCATATATTTT.